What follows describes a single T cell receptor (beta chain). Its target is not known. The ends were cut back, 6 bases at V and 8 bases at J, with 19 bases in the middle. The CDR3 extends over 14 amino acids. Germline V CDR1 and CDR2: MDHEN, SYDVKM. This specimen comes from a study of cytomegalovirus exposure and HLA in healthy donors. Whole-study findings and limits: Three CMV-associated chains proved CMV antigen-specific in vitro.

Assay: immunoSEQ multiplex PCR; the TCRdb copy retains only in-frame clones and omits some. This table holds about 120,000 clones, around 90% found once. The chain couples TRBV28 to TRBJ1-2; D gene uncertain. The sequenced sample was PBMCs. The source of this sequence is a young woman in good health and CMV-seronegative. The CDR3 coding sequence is TGTGCCAGCAGCCCTGGACTTCCTTGGGGAGGCTACACCTTC. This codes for CASSPGLPWGGYTF.